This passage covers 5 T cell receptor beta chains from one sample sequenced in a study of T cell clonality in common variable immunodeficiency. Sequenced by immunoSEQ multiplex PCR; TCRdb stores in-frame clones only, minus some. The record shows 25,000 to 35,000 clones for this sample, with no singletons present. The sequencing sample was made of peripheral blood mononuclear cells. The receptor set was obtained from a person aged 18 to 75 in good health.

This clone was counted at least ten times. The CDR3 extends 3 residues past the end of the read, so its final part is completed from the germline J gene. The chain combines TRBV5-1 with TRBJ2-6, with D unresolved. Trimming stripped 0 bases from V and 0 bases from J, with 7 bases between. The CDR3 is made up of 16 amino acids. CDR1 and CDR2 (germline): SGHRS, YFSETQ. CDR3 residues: CASSLVVVSGANVLTF. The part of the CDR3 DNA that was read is TGCGCCAGCAGCTTGGTTGTCGTCTCTGGGGCCAACGTC. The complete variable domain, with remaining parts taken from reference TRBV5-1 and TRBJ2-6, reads KAGVTQTPRYLIKTRGQQVTLSCSPISGHRSVSWYQQTPGQGLQFLFEYFSETQRNKGNFPGRFSGRQFSNSRSEMNVSTLELGDSALYLCASSLVVVSGANVLTFGAGSRLTVL.

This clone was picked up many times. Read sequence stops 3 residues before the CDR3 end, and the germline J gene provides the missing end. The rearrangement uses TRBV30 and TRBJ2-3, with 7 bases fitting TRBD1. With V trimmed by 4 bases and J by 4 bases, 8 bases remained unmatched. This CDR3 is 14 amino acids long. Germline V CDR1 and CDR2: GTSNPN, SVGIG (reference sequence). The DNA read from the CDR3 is TGTGCCTGGAAGAAGGGGGCCTCATCAGATACG. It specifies CAWKKGASSDT. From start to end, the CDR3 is CAWKKGASSDTQYF.

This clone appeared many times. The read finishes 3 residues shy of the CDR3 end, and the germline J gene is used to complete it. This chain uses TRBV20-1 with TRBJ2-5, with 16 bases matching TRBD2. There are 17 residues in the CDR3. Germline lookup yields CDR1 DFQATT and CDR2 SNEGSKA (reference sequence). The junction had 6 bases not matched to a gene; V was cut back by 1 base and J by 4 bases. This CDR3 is CSARGGLAGGPGETQYF. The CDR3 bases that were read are TGCAGTGCTAGAGGGGGACTAGCGGGAGGGCCGGGAGAGACC.

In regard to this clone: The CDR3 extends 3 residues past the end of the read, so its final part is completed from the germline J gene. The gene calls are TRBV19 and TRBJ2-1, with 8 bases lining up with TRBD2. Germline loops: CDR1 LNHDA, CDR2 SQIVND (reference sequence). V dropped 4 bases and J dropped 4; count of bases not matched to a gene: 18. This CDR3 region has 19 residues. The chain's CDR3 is CASSKGGRDYRGGYNEQFF. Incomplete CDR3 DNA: TGTGCCAGTAGTAAAGGAGGGAGGGACTATCGGGGGGGGTACAATGAG.

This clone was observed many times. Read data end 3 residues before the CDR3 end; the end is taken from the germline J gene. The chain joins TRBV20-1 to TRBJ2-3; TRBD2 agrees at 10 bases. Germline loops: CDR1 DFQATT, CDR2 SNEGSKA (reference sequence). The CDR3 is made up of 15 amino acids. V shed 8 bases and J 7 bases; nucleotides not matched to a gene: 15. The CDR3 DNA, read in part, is TGCAGTCTAAGACCGGCTAGCGGGAGTTTATATACG. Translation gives CSLRPASGSLYT. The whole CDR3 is CSLRPASGSLYTQYF.